This T cell receptor beta chain was sequenced in a study of OX40 agonist ivuxolimab in advanced cancers. Study in general: Anti-PD-1, anti-PD-L1 or anti-CTLA-4 therapy given earlier was allowed, and 30% to 45% had some. Overall study findings and caveats: Researchers did not establish what antigens the expanded peripheral T cells target.

The germline V and J ends were trimmed by 5 bases and 5 bases, with 11 bases remaining between them. Germline assignment: CDR1 SEHNR and CDR2 FQNEAQ (reference sequence). This CDR3 contains 13 residues. In regard to this clone: What it binds is unknown.

Systemic immunosuppression or autoimmune disease history was grounds to exclude patients. Assay used: immunoSEQ multiplex PCR; TCRdb lists only in-frame clones, some missing. This table has about 13,000 clones, around two thirds appearing once. The V call is TRBV7-9, the J call TRBJ2-3; D remains unclear. The sequence was obtained from an adult with an advanced solid tumor such as melanoma, head and neck, liver or kidney cancer. Sequenced material: CD4+ or CD8+ T cells sorted from blood, taken in a trial of the OX40 agonist ivuxolimab. The CDR3 is CASSLPLGDTQYF. CDR3 bases: TGTGCCAGCAGCCTACCACTCGGAGATACGCAGTATTTT.